The present TCR beta chain was sequenced within a study of vaccination and CD4 T cells after COVID-19. Study results and caveats: Convalescent patients displayed a median 86.3% of reactive clones emerging only post-vaccination.

Cultured CD4+ T cell DNA underwent sequencing with the Oncomine TCR Beta short-read assay. One entry per CDR3 protein results from TCRdb running MiXCR on the PCR reads. The data hold about 16,000 distinct CDR3 sequences, with 48% observed a single time. The sample's treatment: approximately 11-day PBMC culture with coronavirus spike peptide pools or control peptides (ViraFEST assay). Remarks on this clonotype: Its target is unknown.

The germline gives CDR1 SGHDT, CDR2 YYEEEE. V was pared by 7 bases and J by 6 bases, with 9 bases of the junction left unmatched. The CDR3 sequence is 15 residues long. This sequence was found in a human donor who had recovered from COVID-19. The rearrangement uses TRBV5-6 and TRBJ2-7; TRBD2 aligns across 14 bases. Sequencing was performed on CD4+ T cells from blood, cultured in vitro. The CDR3 sequence: CASAGLAGATGEQYF. Here the CDR3 DNA reads TGTGCCAGCGCGGGACTAGCGGGAGCCACGGGCGAGCAGTACTTC.